The rows below give T cell receptor beta chains drawn from one sample of a study of T cells after yellow fever vaccination. TCRdb re-called the 5' RACE reads with MiXCR, one entry per CDR3 protein. The sample gives approximately 300,000 distinct CDR3 sequences, approximately 7% of which show up once; roughly a sixth is in the top ten. This material consisted of PBMCs, taken approximately 40 days after the first yellow fever vaccination. These receptors originate from a man aged 18 to 29 who received the YFV17D yellow fever vaccine. Both conserved end residues are part of each CDR3. The D gene is left open where the match is weak. Not every row has a clone size; where given, it reads once, few, many or a size class.

size: many; J: TRBJ2-1; D: TRBD1; V: TRBV5-1; DNA: TGCGCCAGCAGCTTGGAGGGGGCCCCCGATGAGCAGTTCTTC; CDR3: CASSLEGAPDEQFF
size: many; J: TRBJ2-3; D: -; V: TRBV18; DNA: TGTGCCAGCTCCCCCGGCCGAGATACGCAGTATTTT; CDR3: CASSPGRDTQYF
size: -; J: TRBJ1-6; D: -; V: TRBV12-3/TRBV12-4; DNA: TGTGCCAGCAGTACGCGACCGGGACCCCTCCACTTT; CDR3: CASSTRPGPLHF
size: many; J: TRBJ2-5; D: -; V: TRBV27; DNA: TGTGCCAGCACCTTGCGGGGACAGCGGAGAGAGACCCAGTACTTC; CDR3: CASTLRGQRRETQYF
size: -; J: TRBJ2-1; D: -; V: TRBV3-1; DNA: TGTGCCAGCAGCCCCCGCTTCCCCTCCTACAATGAGCAGTTCTTC; CDR3: CASSPRFPSYNEQFF
size: -; J: TRBJ2-5; D: -; V: TRBV3-1; DNA: TGTGCCAGCAGCCAAGGTCTTTCAGAGACCCAGTACTTC; CDR3: CASSQGLSETQYF
size: -; J: TRBJ2-2; D: -; V: TRBV15; DNA: TGTGCCACCAGCTTTTGGAGCACAGGCTTGGATACCGGGGAGCTGTTTTTT; CDR3: CATSFWSTGLDTGELFF
size: -; J: TRBJ2-1; D: TRBD2; V: TRBV27; DNA: TGTGCCAGCAGGATGGGCGGGGGGGAGGTTTCCTACAATGAGCAGTTCTTC; CDR3: CASRMGGGEVSYNEQFF
size: many; J: TRBJ2-3; D: TRBD1; V: TRBV7-9; DNA: TGTGCCAGCAGCCAGGGGGTGAAAGATACGCAGTATTTT; CDR3: CASSQGVKDTQYF
size: many; J: TRBJ2-7; D: -; V: TRBV7-2; DNA: TGTGCCAGCAGCGACCGGAGGGAGCGCGAGCAGTACTTC; CDR3: CASSDRREREQYF
size: -; J: TRBJ1-2; D: -; V: TRBV7-2; DNA: TGTGCCAGCAGCGCTTCCCTATCCCCCCTCTATGGCTACACCTTC; CDR3: CASSASLSPLYGYTF
size: many; J: TRBJ2-1; D: -; V: TRBV12-3/TRBV12-4; DNA: TGTGCCAGCAGTTTCGGTGAGCAGTTCTTC; CDR3: CASSFGEQFF
size: -; J: TRBJ1-1; D: -; V: TRBV20-1; DNA: TGCAGTGCTAGACCGACAGGGAACACTGAAGCTTTCTTT; CDR3: CSARPTGNTEAFF
size: few; J: TRBJ1-5; D: TRBD1; V: TRBV10-3; DNA: TGTGCCATCAGTGAGGGACAGGGTCCTAATCAGCCCCAGCATTTT; CDR3: CAISEGQGPNQPQHF
size: -; J: TRBJ2-3; D: -; V: TRBV5-1; DNA: TGCGCCAGCAGCCCACCCGCCAGCCGGCCAGATACGCAGTATTTT; CDR3: CASSPPASRPDTQYF
size: -; J: TRBJ1-5; D: -; V: TRBV15; DNA: TGTGCCACCAGCCAATTAAATCAGCCCCAGCATTTT; CDR3: CATSQLNQPQHF
size: many; J: TRBJ1-5; D: -; V: TRBV12-3/TRBV12-4; DNA: TGTGCCAGCAGTTTCGGCGGCAATCAGCCCCAGCATTTT; CDR3: CASSFGGNQPQHF
size: -; J: TRBJ2-1; D: -; V: TRBV13; DNA: TGTGCCAGCGGCCCTGGGCTCCTGTGCTCCTACAATGAGCAGTTCTTC; CDR3: CASGPGLLCSYNEQFF
size: many; J: TRBJ2-1; D: -; V: TRBV5-1; DNA: TGTGCCAGCAGTTTAGGGGGACTCTACAATGAGCAGTTCTTC; CDR3: CASSLGGLYNEQFF
size: -; J: TRBJ2-7; D: -; V: TRBV11-2; DNA: TGTGCCAGCAGCCTACATCTTTACGAGCAGTACTTC; CDR3: CASSLHLYEQYF
size: many; J: TRBJ2-2; D: -; V: TRBV5-1; DNA: TGCGCCAGCAGCTTGTTGGGAATGAGATCGAACACCGGGGAGCTGTTTTTT; CDR3: CASSLLGMRSNTGELFF
size: -; J: TRBJ1-1; D: -; V: TRBV20-1; DNA: TGCAGTGCTTTCTACGGGACGGAAAAAGCTTTCTTT; CDR3: CSAFYGTEKAFF
size: many; J: TRBJ2-1; D: TRBD2; V: TRBV5-1; DNA: TGCGCCAGCAGCTTGTTGGTAGCGGGATCCTACAATGAGCAGTTCTTC; CDR3: CASSLLVAGSYNEQFF
size: many; J: TRBJ2-5; D: TRBD2; V: TRBV4-2; DNA: TGTGCCAGCAGCCAAGATCGGGGGGGGCCAGAGACCCAGTACTTC; CDR3: CASSQDRGGPETQYF
size: many; J: TRBJ1-1; D: -; V: TRBV5-1; DNA: TGCGCCAGCAGCCAACGCGAGGGGCTGGGCACTGAAGCTTTCTTT; CDR3: CASSQREGLGTEAFF
size: -; J: TRBJ1-1; D: -; V: TRBV15; DNA: TGTGCCACCAGCAGAGGAACTGAAGCTTTCTTT; CDR3: CATSRGTEAFF
size: -; J: TRBJ1-1; D: -; V: TRBV7-9; DNA: TGTGCCAGCAGCTTGTTGACAGCGAACACTGAAGCTTTCTTT; CDR3: CASSLLTANTEAFF
size: few; J: TRBJ1-6; D: -; V: TRBV6-1; DNA: TGTGCCAGCAGCGAAGGCAGGGGAGATTCACCCCTCCACTTT; CDR3: CASSEGRGDSPLHF